The T cell receptor (beta chain) described here comes from a study of T cell responses to AZD1222 COVID-19 vaccine. Findings and caveats of the study: Of the AZD1222 recipients, only 5 to 7 were seropositive at baseline. The study found vaccine-associated CD4 TCRs spanning spike, dominant at 160-218 and 743-854. Donor demographics were predominantly white British with a female majority; clonal diversity may be underestimated.

V was clipped by 6 bases and J by 0 bases, with 15 bases between them. Germline V gene sequence: CDR1 SNHLY, CDR2 FYNNEI. This CDR3 contains 16 residues. With regard to this clone: Its target is not known.

The assay was immunoSEQ multiplex PCR, and TCRdb's table has in-frame clones only and misses some. This table holds under 200,000 clones, approximately 91% found once. This receptor was taken from an adult in good health. The chain employs TRBV2 and TRBJ1-5, with a possible D match to TRBD1 (5 bases). The input for sequencing was peripheral blood, taken on day 0 of AZD1222 vaccination. The CDR3 here is CASRGPGRNSNQPQHF. The CDR3 nucleotides are TGTGCCAGCAGAGGGCCAGGGCGAAATAGCAATCAGCCCCAGCATTTT.